This entry lists 17 T cell receptor beta chains sequenced from one sample in a study of shared clonotypes between healthy human individuals. Using immunoSEQ multiplex PCR, the repertoire was profiled, and TCRdb retains in-frame clones only, with some absent. Among some 2.1 million clones listed, 80% to 95% were seen once. As defined, naive CD8 cells were CD45RO-negative and positively selected for CCR7, with terminally differentiated effector memory CD45RA+ cells excluded. Sequenced material: naive CD8+ T cells from PBMCs. The receptors stem from a man aged 18-30 years in good health. Some clones in this sample may be carry-over from other donors' samples.

The chain has TRBV7-2 and TRBJ1-3, with D unclear. This CDR3 has 16 residues. V was pared by 2 bases and J by 0 bases, with 11 bases between. From germline, CDR1 is SGHTA and CDR2 FQGNSA. The CDR3 protein is CASSLYQSSSGNTIYF. CDR3 nucleotide sequence: TGTGCCAGCAGCTTATATCAATCCTCCTCTGGAAACACCATATATTTT.

The rearrangement joins TRBV27 to TRBJ1-5; 11 bases map to TRBD1. The J segment lost 3 bases and the V segment lost 2 bases, leaving 9 bases of the junction unmatched. Looked up from germline, CDR1 is MNHEY and CDR2 is SMNVEV (reference sequence). The CDR3 has 18 amino acids. CDR3 protein: CASSLKGQGVGFNQPQHF. Here the CDR3 DNA reads TGTGCCAGCAGTTTAAAGGGACAGGGGGTAGGATTCAATCAGCCCCAGCATTTT.

The rearrangement joins TRBV5-4 to TRBJ2-2; tentative D call: TRBD2 (6 bases). Looked up from germline, CDR1 is SGHNT and CDR2 is YYREEE (reference sequence). Trimming stripped 3 bases from V and 5 bases from J, with 11 bases between. This CDR3 is 14 amino acids long. CDR3 in DNA: TGTGCCAGCAGCTCGGGACTGCGGACCGGGGAGCTGTTTTTT. Encoded protein: CASSSGLRTGELFF.

The rearrangement joins TRBV7-9 to TRBJ2-7, with TRBD1 matching over 7 bases. The CDR3 covers 15 residues. Losses at the gene ends were 2 bases for V and 2 bases for J; bases not matched to a gene: 6. Germline CDR1 reads SEHNR; CDR2 reads FQNEAQ (reference sequence). The CDR3 is CASSLPGTAAYEQYF. DNA of the CDR3: TGTGCCAGCAGCTTACCCGGGACAGCCGCCTACGAGCAGTACTTC.

This chain connects TRBV4-3 to TRBJ2-7; 9 bases line up with TRBD1. The germline gives CDR1 LGHNA, CDR2 YSLEER. CDR3 length equals 15 residues. J lost 3 bases, V lost 1 base, and 4 bases had no gene match. CDR3 DNA sequence: TGCGCCAGCAGCCAAGGGACAGGGGAAGGCTACGAGCAGTACTTC. Protein product: CASSQGTGEGYEQYF.

This clone was seen only once. For the CDR3, the DNA is TGTGCCAGCAAGTTTGCGGGATTAGCGGAGAGCTCCTACAATGAGCAGTTCTTC. This codes for CASKFAGLAESSYNEQFF. V gene TRBV28 combines with J gene TRBJ2-1; TRBD2 is a possible D gene (6 bases). Germline-derived CDR1 and CDR2 are MDHEN and SYDVKM. V was pared by 7 bases and J by 0 bases, with 22 bases between. The CDR3 contains 18 residues.

The chain couples TRBV19 to TRBJ1-1; D is perhaps TRBD1 (5 bases). The germline CDR1 and CDR2 sequences are LNHDA and SQIVND (reference sequence). With 8 bases removed from V and 4 bases from J, the gap between germline ends came to 17 bases. This CDR3 region has 14 residues. The CDR3, as DNA: TGTGCCAGTGAGCATCGGAGTGGGGCCACTGAAGCTTTCTTT. It yields the protein CASEHRSGATEAFF.

The chain employs TRBV30 and TRBJ2-3, with D maybe TRBD2 (6 bases). Trimming stripped 4 bases from V and 4 bases from J, with 15 bases between. CDR1 and CDR2 (germline): GTSNPN, SVGIG (reference sequence). The CDR3 length is 14 residues. The CDR3 coding sequence is TGTGCCTGGACCGCCGGGGTAGCGGCAGATACGCAGTATTTT. Its translation: CAWTAGVAADTQYF.

About this clone itself: Other DNA sequences from this sample encode an identical CDR3 as well. V gene TRBV9 combines with J gene TRBJ2-7; 11 nucleotides agree with TRBD1. Germline CDR1 and CDR2: SGDLS and YYNGEE. With 2 bases clipped from V and 1 base from J, the junction kept 2 bases outside the gene matches. The CDR3 sequence is 15 residues long. The CDR3 region is CASSVGDRGSYEQYF. The CDR3 DNA follows: TGTGCCAGCAGCGTCGGGGACAGGGGGTCCTACGAGCAGTACTTC.

The V gene is TRBV7-6, the J gene TRBJ2-7; D is perhaps TRBD1 (5 bases). Germline V CDR1 and CDR2: SGHVS, FNYEAQ. The V end lost 5 bases, the J end lost 0 bases, and 17 bases lay between the germline ends. The CDR3 runs to 16 residues. This chain's CDR3 is CASSPILAGYSYEQYF. In DNA, the CDR3 is TGTGCCAGCAGCCCCATTCTGGCAGGGTACTCCTACGAGCAGTACTTC.

A single count supports this clone. The rearrangement joins TRBV5-6 to TRBJ2-3; the match to TRBD2 covers 8 bases. V lost 0 bases and J lost 2; bases outside the gene matches: 2. There are 15 residues in the CDR3. CDR1 and CDR2 (germline): SGHDT, YYEEEE. DNA of the CDR3: TGTGCCAGCAGCTTGGGAGCGGGAGCCACAGATACGCAGTATTTT. Protein: CASSLGAGATDTQYF.

V is TRBV14 and J is TRBJ1-4; D possibly corresponds to TRBD1 (6 bases). Germline V gives CDR1 SGHDN, CDR2 FVKESK. V dropped 3 bases and J dropped 1 base, with 12 bases sitting between them. The CDR3 is 16 residues long. The CDR3 reads CASSQGQMGTNEKLFF. The CDR3 DNA sequence: TGTGCCAGCAGCCAGGGACAAATGGGAACTAATGAAAAACTGTTTTTT.

The chain has TRBV28 and TRBJ2-2; 13 nucleotides match TRBD2. Germline CDR1 reads MDHEN; CDR2 reads SYDVKM. CDR3 length: 17 residues. Trimming took 9 bases from V and 4 from J; bases not matched to a gene: 11. For the CDR3, the DNA is TGTGCCAGTAGGACTAGCGGGAGTAGTATGACCACCGGGGAGCTGTTTTTT. This gives the protein CASRTSGSSMTTGELFF.

The chain has TRBV2 and TRBJ2-3; maybe TRBD1 (6 bases). CDR1 is SNHLY, CDR2 FYNNEI, per germline. This CDR3 has 11 residues. V was cut by 10 bases and J by 5 bases, with 10 bases left in between. The CDR3 DNA is TGTGCCACCTTGGACAGAGATACGCAGTATTTT. Its translation: CATLDRDTQYF.

Turning to this clone: This CDR3 is also generated by other DNA sequences in the sample. The CDR3 reads CASSVGLAGYEQYF. Here the CDR3 DNA reads TGTGCCAGCAGCGTAGGACTAGCTGGGTACGAGCAGTACTTC. V is TRBV9 and J is TRBJ2-7; the match to TRBD2 covers 7 bases. V shed 0 bases and J 4 bases; nucleotides not matched to a gene: 4. CDR1 and CDR2 from the germline V gene are SGDLS and YYNGEE. The CDR3 spans 14 residues.

This chain connects TRBV10-2 to TRBJ2-7; D ambiguous. V lost 3 bases and J lost 0, with 15 bases in between. There are 16 residues in the CDR3. CDR1 and CDR2 from the germline V gene are WSHSY and SAAADI. This chain's CDR3 is CASSDGQTQISYEQYF. DNA for the CDR3: TGCGCCAGCAGTGACGGCCAGACACAGATCTCCTACGAGCAGTACTTC.

The chain recombines TRBV5-4 with TRBJ2-2; unclear D gene. CDR3 size: 12 residues. Germline loops: CDR1 SGHNT, CDR2 YYREEE (reference sequence). V was cut by 4 bases and J by 8 bases, with 9 bases left in between. The chain's CDR3 is CASSPSPGELFF. The CDR3 nucleotides read TGTGCCAGCAGCCCGAGCCCTGGGGAGCTGTTTTTT.